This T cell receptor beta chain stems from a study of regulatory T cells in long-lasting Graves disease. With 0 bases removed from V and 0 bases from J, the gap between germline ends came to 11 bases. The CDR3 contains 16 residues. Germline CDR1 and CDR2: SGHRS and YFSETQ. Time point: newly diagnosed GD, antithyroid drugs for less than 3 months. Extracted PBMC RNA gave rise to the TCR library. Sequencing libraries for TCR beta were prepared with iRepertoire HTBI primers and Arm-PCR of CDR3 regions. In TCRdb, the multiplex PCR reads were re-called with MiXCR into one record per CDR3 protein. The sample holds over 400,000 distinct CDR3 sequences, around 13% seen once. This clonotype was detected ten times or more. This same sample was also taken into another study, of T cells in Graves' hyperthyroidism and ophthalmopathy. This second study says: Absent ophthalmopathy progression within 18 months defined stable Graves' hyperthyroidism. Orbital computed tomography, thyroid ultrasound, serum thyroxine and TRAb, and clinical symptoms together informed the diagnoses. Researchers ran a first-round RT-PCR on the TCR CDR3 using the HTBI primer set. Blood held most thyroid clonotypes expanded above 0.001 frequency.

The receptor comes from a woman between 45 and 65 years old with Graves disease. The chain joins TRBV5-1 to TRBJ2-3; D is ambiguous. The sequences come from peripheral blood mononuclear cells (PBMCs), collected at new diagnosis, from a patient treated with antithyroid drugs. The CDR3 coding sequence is TGCGCCAGCAGCTTGGGGAATGGGATGAGCACAGATACGCAGTATTTT. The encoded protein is CASSLGNGMSTDTQYF.